These 30 T cell receptor beta chains were sequenced from one sample in a study of cytomegalovirus exposure and HLA in healthy donors. The PCR had 60 Vbeta and 13 Jbeta primers. The table came from immunoSEQ multiplex PCR; TCRdb's copy has only in-frame clones and leaves some out. This sample contains 150,000 to 200,000 clones. The sequenced material came from PBMCs. These receptors were collected from a woman younger than 35 in good health and CMV-seropositive.

The rearrangement links TRBV19 to TRBJ1-5; 8 bases are a match to TRBD1. CDR1 is LNHDA, CDR2 SQIVND, per germline (reference sequence). J was trimmed by 2 bases and V by 4 bases; bases with no gene match: 4. CDR3 size: 15 residues. The CDR3 sequence is CASSTTGAGNQPQHF. The DNA of the CDR3 is TGTGCCAGTAGTACGACAGGGGCAGGCAATCAGCCCCAGCATTTT.

V and J are TRBV7-9 and TRBJ1-5; 9 bases agree with TRBD1. V dropped 4 bases and J dropped 3; count of bases not matched to a gene: 10. This CDR3 is built from 17 residues. Looked up from germline, CDR1 is SEHNR and CDR2 is FQNEAQ (reference sequence). As DNA, the CDR3 is TGTGCCAGCAGCTCCCTCGGACAGGGGCTACCCAATCAGCCCCAGCATTTT. It is translated as CASSSLGQGLPNQPQHF.

V is TRBV4-1 and J is TRBJ1-4; TRBD1 matches 8 bases. The germline V gene encodes CDR1 MGHRA and CDR2 YSYEKL. V dropped 8 bases and J dropped 5; count of bases not matched to a gene: 10. This CDR3 spans 15 amino acids. The CDR3 DNA reads TGCGCCAGCGGATCCGGGACAGGCCTGAATGAAAAACTGTTTTTT. This codes for CASGSGTGLNEKLFF.

J is TRBJ2-7 and V is TRBV11-3; 7 bases match TRBD1. The ends lost 5 bases at V and 2 bases at J; junction bases unmatched: 6. The length of the CDR3 is 14 residues. The germline V gene has CDR1 SGHNT and CDR2 YENEEA. The CDR3 region has the DNA TGTGCCAGCAGCCGACAGGGTACAACCTACGAGCAGTACTTC. The encoded protein is CASSRQGTTYEQYF.

The V call is TRBV6-1, the J call TRBJ1-1, with 7 bases that match TRBD1. The CDR3 contains 13 residues. The germline V gene encodes CDR1 MNHNS and CDR2 SASEGT. Trimming took 9 bases from V and 3 from J; bases not matched to a gene: 7. Here the CDR3 DNA reads TGTGCCAGTAGGACAGGTTCGTACACTGAAGCTTTCTTT. Translation: CASRTGSYTEAFF.

This rearrangement joins TRBV5-5 to TRBJ2-1, with 11 bases lining up with TRBD2. This CDR3 is built from 19 residues. Germline CDR1 SGHKS, CDR2 YYEKEE (reference sequence). V dropped 5 bases and J dropped 4; count of bases not matched to a gene: 17. CDR3 nucleotides: TGTGCCAGCAGAGTCGGACAGTTAGTAACTAGCGGGAGTTACAATGAGCAGTTCTTC. This codes for CASRVGQLVTSGSYNEQFF.

The CDR3 region is CASRLADEYTGELFF. In DNA, the CDR3 is TGTGCCAGCAGGCTAGCGGACGAATACACCGGGGAGCTGTTTTTT. The chain links TRBV13 to TRBJ2-2; TRBD2 matches 7 bases. Germline V gene sequence: CDR1 PRHDT, CDR2 FYEKMQ (reference sequence). V lost 6 bases, J lost 3 bases, and 7 bases stayed unmatched. This CDR3 has 15 amino acids.

The V and J genes are TRBV4-1 and TRBJ1-1; D gene ambiguous. Germline CDR1 reads MGHRA; CDR2 reads YSYEKL. Deletions cut 1 base from V and 8 bases from J, with 20 bases between. The CDR3 covers 16 residues. CDR3 coding DNA: TGCGCCAGCAGCCAAGCCCCCTCAACGCAAGAGCTGGAAGCTTTCTTT. Translated: CASSQAPSTQELEAFF.

The chain couples TRBV4-1 to TRBJ2-1, with 7 bases that match TRBD1. Germline CDR1 is MGHRA and CDR2 is YSYEKL. This CDR3 region has 15 residues. J was trimmed by 0 bases and V by 7 bases; bases with no gene match: 6. The DNA for the CDR3 is TGCGCCAGCACCACGACAGGGAGCTCCTACAATGAGCAGTTCTTC. This gives the protein CASTTTGSSYNEQFF.

The chain recombines TRBV20-1 with TRBJ2-3; D remains unclear. From germline, CDR1 is DFQATT and CDR2 SNEGSKA (reference sequence). This CDR3 contains 10 residues. V dropped 8 bases and J dropped 8 bases, with 11 bases sitting between them. This chain's CDR3 is CSPFRGTQYF. CDR3 bases: TGCAGTCCTTTTCGCGGTACGCAGTATTTT.

The chain uses TRBV7-9 and TRBJ1-4; 8 bases map to TRBD1. In germline, CDR1 is SEHNR, CDR2 FQNEAQ (reference sequence). The CDR3 is made up of 15 amino acids. Unmatched junction bases numbered 10, after V lost 5 bases and J lost 8 bases. The CDR3 loop reads CASSQPGTGREKLFF. The CDR3 DNA sequence: TGTGCCAGCAGCCAGCCCGGGACAGGTCGGGAAAAACTGTTTTTT.

This chain links TRBV9 with TRBJ1-3; D may be TRBD1 (6 bases). Germline CDR1 reads SGDLS; CDR2 reads YYNGEE. This CDR3 has 13 residues. Trimming took off 7 bases at V and 4 bases at J, with 12 bases between the two ends. In DNA, the CDR3 is TGTGCCAGCGGGGGCAGGAGCGGAAACACCATATATTTT. Its protein product is CASGGRSGNTIYF.

This chain joins TRBV4-2 and TRBJ2-1; 9 bases agree with TRBD2. J lost 8 bases, V lost 0 bases, and 8 bases had no gene match. The V gene's germline CDR1 is LGHNA and CDR2 YNFKEQ. The CDR3 contains 16 residues. The chain's CDR3 is CASSQEGGGVGYEQFF. As DNA, the CDR3 is TGTGCCAGCAGCCAAGAAGGCGGGGGGGTCGGCTATGAGCAGTTCTTC.

The chain carries TRBV11-3 and TRBJ2-5, with 7 bases fitting TRBD2. Germline V gene lookup returns CDR1 SGHNT and CDR2 YENEEA. Trimming removed 1 base from V and 5 bases from J; junction bases left unmatched: 4. The CDR3 runs 14 residues. For the CDR3, the DNA is TGTGCCAGCAGCTTAGGGACTAGTAGTGAGACCCAGTACTTC. It is translated as CASSLGTSSETQYF.

V usage is TRBV19 and J usage is TRBJ1-5, with D perhaps matching TRBD1 (5 bases). Germline V lookup: CDR1 LNHDA, CDR2 SQIVND (reference sequence). CDR3 length equals 14 residues. V was clipped by 3 bases and J by 5 bases, with 11 bases between them. The CDR3 nucleotides read TGTGCCAGTAGTATCGGGGGGTGGGATCAGCCCCAGCATTTT. It yields the protein CASSIGGWDQPQHF. The full variable domain, completed using reference TRBV19 and TRBJ1-5, is DGGITQSPKYLFRKEGQNVTLSCEQNLNHDAMYWYRQDPGQGLRLIYYSQIVNDFQKGDIAEGYSVSREKKESFPLTVTSAQKNPTAFYLCASSIGGWDQPQHFGDGTRLSIL.

V is TRBV19 and J is TRBJ1-1, with a tentative D call TRBD1 (6 bases). This CDR3 is built from 13 residues. Trimming removed 3 bases from V and 7 bases from J, with 12 bases in between. Germline CDR1 LNHDA, CDR2 SQIVND (reference sequence). The CDR3 spells CASSIKDSYEAFF. In DNA form, the CDR3 reads TGTGCCAGTAGTATCAAGGACAGCTATGAAGCTTTCTTT. Complete variable domain (other parts from reference TRBV19 and TRBJ1-1): DGGITQSPKYLFRKEGQNVTLSCEQNLNHDAMYWYRQDPGQGLRLIYYSQIVNDFQKGDIAEGYSVSREKKESFPLTVTSAQKNPTAFYLCASSIKDSYEAFFGQGTRLTVV.

The chain carries TRBV6-5 and TRBJ1-2; 10 nucleotides agree with TRBD1. Germline CDR1 MNHEY, CDR2 SVGAGI. The CDR3 sequence is 14 residues long. V dropped 7 bases and J dropped 8; count of bases not matched to a gene: 10. The CDR3 coding sequence is TGTGCCAGCACCATCCGACAGGGGGCACGGGGCTACACCTTC. Encoded protein: CASTIRQGARGYTF.

The chain employs TRBV5-1 and TRBJ1-1; TRBD1 agrees at 9 bases. V gave up 3 bases and J gave up 1 base; unmatched junction bases: 4. The germline CDR1 and CDR2 sequences are SGHRS and YFSETQ. The CDR3 runs to 15 residues. CDR3 amino acids: CASSSPDRGNTEAFF. In DNA form, the CDR3 reads TGCGCCAGCAGCTCACCGGACAGGGGGAACACTGAAGCTTTCTTT.

The chain uses TRBV5-6 and TRBJ2-5; a weak D match, TRBD1 (6 bases). Germline assignment: CDR1 SGHDT and CDR2 YYEEEE. The CDR3 consists of 15 residues. Trimming stripped 0 bases from V and 5 bases from J, with 14 bases between. In nucleotides, the CDR3 is TGTGCCAGCAGCTTGGGAAGCAACAGGGTGGAGACCCAGTACTTC. Protein sequence: CASSLGSNRVETQYF. The full variable domain, with the rest looked up from reference TRBV5-6 and TRBJ2-5, is DAGVTQSPTHLIKTRGQQVTLRCSPKSGHDTVSWYQQALGQGPQFIFQYYEEEERQRGNFPDRFSGHQFPNYSSELNVNALLLGDSALYLCASSLGSNRVETQYFGPGTRLLVL.

The chain couples TRBV4-2 to TRBJ1-4; D remains unclear. CDR1 is LGHNA, CDR2 YNFKEQ, per germline. The CDR3 sequence is 13 residues long. The V gene lost 1 base and the J gene lost 8 bases, with 8 bases spanning the gap. CDR3 sequence (DNA): TGTGCCAGCAGCCAAGTCTCGGGAGAAAAACTGTTTTTT. Translated: CASSQVSGEKLFF.

The chain joins TRBV5-4 to TRBJ2-3; 8 nucleotides line up with TRBD2. The CDR3 totals 16 residues. The germline CDR1 and CDR2 sequences are SGHNT and YYREEE (reference sequence). V lost 1 base and J lost 4; bases outside the gene matches: 8. As DNA, the CDR3 is TGTGCCAGCAGCTTGCGGGGGGGGTTTCGGGCAGATACGCAGTATTTT. This translates into CASSLRGGFRADTQYF.

V usage is TRBV25-1 and J usage is TRBJ1-1, with TRBD1 as a possible D gene (6 bases). Germline V lookup: CDR1 MGHDK, CDR2 SYGVNS. The CDR3 spans 15 residues. The V end was cut by 7 bases, the J end by 9 bases, with 24 bases between. The CDR3 region is CASIDLGGPSRQAFF. The CDR3 DNA sequence: TGTGCCAGCATCGATCTCGGGGGGCCAAGTCGTCAAGCTTTCTTT.

This chain joins TRBV30 and TRBJ2-1; D is unclear. Trimming removed 4 bases at V and 4 bases at J, with 8 bases between. CDR1 GTSNPN and CDR2 SVGIG come from the germline V gene (reference sequence). The CDR3 is made up of 12 amino acids. The CDR3 DNA is TGTGCCTGGAACGAGATATACAATGAGCAGTTCTTC. Its protein is CAWNEIYNEQFF. The full variable domain, with the rest looked up from reference TRBV30 and TRBJ2-1, is SQTIHQWPATLVQPVGSPLSLECTVEGTSNPNLYWYRQAAGRGLQLLFYSVGIGQISSEVPQNLSASRPQDRQFILSSKKLLLSDSGFYLCAWNEIYNEQFFGPGTRLTVL.

This rearrangement joins TRBV27 to TRBJ2-7; perhaps TRBD2 as D (6 bases). The V and J ends lost 0 bases and 2 bases respectively, with 11 bases between them. CDR1 MNHEY and CDR2 SMNVEV come from the germline V gene (reference sequence). The CDR3 consists of 15 residues. CDR3 coding DNA: TGTGCCAGCAGTTTATCTAGCGGAGGAGCCTACGAGCAGTACTTC. Translated, it gives CASSLSSGGAYEQYF.

The chain employs TRBV7-9 and TRBJ2-1; 9 bases are shared with TRBD1. The CDR3 sequence is 14 residues long. V shed 5 bases, J shed 8 bases, and the junction held 7 bases outside the gene matches. Germline V lookup: CDR1 SEHNR, CDR2 FQNEAQ (reference sequence). The CDR3 protein is CASSTGQGAHEQFF. CDR3 coding DNA: TGTGCCAGCAGCACGGGACAGGGCGCCCATGAGCAGTTCTTC.

CDR3 residues: CAISAADRGRYNEQFF. CDR3 nucleotides: TGTGCCATCAGTGCGGCCGACAGGGGGAGGTACAATGAGCAGTTCTTC. The V and J genes are TRBV10-3 and TRBJ2-1; TRBD1 matches at 9 bases. The CDR3 runs 16 residues. J lost 4 bases, V lost 4 bases, and 8 bases had no gene match. Germline CDR1 ENHRY, CDR2 SYGVKD.

CDR3 in amino acids: CASSESSTYGYTF. The DNA of the CDR3 is TGCGCCAGCAGTGAGTCGAGCACCTATGGCTACACCTTC. The genes are TRBV10-1 and TRBJ1-2; no definite D call. V lost 0 bases and J 4 bases, leaving 6 bases between the germline ends. Germline values: CDR1 WNHNN, CDR2 SYGVQD (reference sequence). The CDR3 totals 13 residues.

The V call is TRBV2, the J call TRBJ1-2, with D perhaps matching TRBD1 (5 bases). The CDR3 contains 14 residues. Germline loops: CDR1 SNHLY, CDR2 FYNNEI. V shed 6 bases and J shed 4 bases, with 15 bases lying between them. This CDR3 is CASRSGQGSYGYTF. As DNA, the CDR3 is TGTGCCAGCAGGAGTGGGCAGGGAAGCTATGGCTACACCTTC.

V and J are TRBV19 and TRBJ1-4; D might be TRBD1 (5 bases). The CDR3 is 15 amino acids. Trimming shortened V by 5 bases and J by 4 bases, and 14 bases separated the two germline ends. Germline assignment: CDR1 LNHDA and CDR2 SQIVND (reference sequence). CDR3 in DNA: TGTGCCAGTAGTCCAATTGGGGCGGTTAATGAAAAACTGTTTTTT. Protein: CASSPIGAVNEKLFF.

The chain carries TRBV10-3 and TRBJ2-2; TRBD1 aligns across 8 bases. V was pared by 10 bases and J by 1 base, with 5 bases of the junction left unmatched. Germline CDR1 ENHRY, CDR2 SYGVKD. The CDR3 loop spans 14 amino acids. The CDR3 protein is CATDRGQNTGELFF. In DNA, the CDR3 is TGTGCCACCGACAGGGGACAGAACACCGGGGAGCTGTTTTTT.